These T cell receptor beta chains were read from a single sample in a study of cytomegalovirus exposure and HLA in healthy donors. Data came from immunoSEQ multiplex PCR; TCRdb stores just in-frame clones and leaves some out. The sample has 150,000 to 200,000 clones; roughly 77% are singletons. The sequenced sample was PBMCs. The receptors stem from a woman in her 50s in good health and CMV-seronegative. Both conserved end residues are part of each CDR3. Each record gives: J gene, D gene, V gene, clone size, CDR3 DNA, CDR3 protein. A D gene is named only where the DNA matches it firmly. The listing skips clone size in some rows; elsewhere it reads once, few, many or a size class.

>TRBJ1-2|-|TRBV6-5|-
TGTGCCAGCAGTTTAAGGCAGAAAACGGGAGGCTACACCTTC
CASSLRQKTGGYTF
>TRBJ1-1|-|TRBV7-9|-
TGTGCCAGCAGCTTGCGGCCCATCAAGACGATGAACACTGAAGCTTTCTTT
CASSLRPIKTMNTEAFF
>TRBJ2-1|-|TRBV29-1|-
TGCAGCGTTGTTCAAGCTTTCAATGAGCAGTTCTTC
CSVVQAFNEQFF
>TRBJ1-2|TRBD1|TRBV28|-
TGTGCCAGCAGTTTCCCAAGGGACAGGGCTAATGATGGCTACACCTTC
CASSFPRDRANDGYTF
>TRBJ1-1|TRBD1|TRBV5-4|-
TGTGCCAGCAGTTGGGACAGGGACAGCACTGAAGCTTTCTTT
CASSWDRDSTEAFF
>TRBJ1-1|TRBD1|TRBV6-1|-
TGTGCCAGCAGTGACTCTCAGGGGGCAGGAACTGAAGCTTTCTTT
CASSDSQGAGTEAFF
>TRBJ2-2|TRBD2|TRBV5-1|-
TGCGCCACCAGAAGCGGCGGGGGGGACACCGGGGAGCTGTTTTTT
CATRSGGGDTGELFF
>TRBJ1-1|-|TRBV20-1|-
TGCAGTGCTCCCAGGAACACTGAAGCTTTCTTT
CSAPRNTEAFF
>TRBJ1-1|TRBD1|TRBV7-6|-
TGTGCCAGCAGCGAGACGGGACAGGTTGAAGCTTTCTTT
CASSETGQVEAFF
>TRBJ1-4|TRBD1|TRBV19|-
TGTGCCAGTACCGACAGGGGAACTAATGAAAAACTGTTTTTT
CASTDRGTNEKLFF
>TRBJ2-5|TRBD2|TRBV2|-
TGTGCCAGCAGTGCCCAACTAGCGGGTAAAGAGACCCAGTACTTC
CASSAQLAGKETQYF
>TRBJ2-2|-|TRBV2|few
TGTGCCAGCCGACGGTGGAGCACCGGGGAGCTGTTTTTT
CASRRWSTGELFF
>TRBJ1-1|TRBD1|TRBV18|-
TGTGCCAGCTCACCACAGCGGAGTTCCGGGACAGCCAGGAACACTGAAGCTTTCTTT
CASSPQRSSGTARNTEAFF
>TRBJ1-5|-|TRBV7-8|-
TGTGCCAGCAGCTTAGGCCGTCGACAGCAGGGCAATCAGCCCCAGCATTTT
CASSLGRRQQGNQPQHF
>TRBJ1-3|-|TRBV29-1|-
TGCAGCGCGTACGGGGGAAACACCATATATTTT
CSAYGGNTIYF
>TRBJ2-7|-|TRBV20-1|few
TGCATCGTCAGGAGTTCGGGAGAGCAGTACTTC
CIVRSSGEQYF
>TRBJ1-2|TRBD1|TRBV15|once
TGTGCCACCAGCTCACGGGACAGGGCCGCCCCAAACTATGGCTACACCTTC
CATSSRDRAAPNYGYTF
>TRBJ1-1|-|TRBV2|few
TGTGCCTGCCAGACTCTCCCCGACGGGACTGAAGCTTTCTTT
CACQTLPDGTEAFF
>TRBJ1-1|-|TRBV7-9|-
TGTGCCAGCAGCTTTAGCCAGGGGCGCACTGAAGCTTTCTTT
CASSFSQGRTEAFF
>TRBJ1-1|-|TRBV9|-
TGTGCCAGCAGCCCTCGCTCCGGGACACTGAACACTGAAGCTTTCTTT
CASSPRSGTLNTEAFF
>TRBJ2-7|-|TRBV9|-
TGTGCCAGCAGCCATCTCCGGGGGGAGCAGTACTTC
CASSHLRGEQYF
>TRBJ2-4|TRBD2|TRBV10-3|-
TGTGCCATCAGTGGGACTAGCGGGAGAGGTGGAAACATTCAGTACTTC
CAISGTSGRGGNIQYF
>TRBJ2-5|TRBD2|TRBV5-1|-
TGCGCCAGCAGTTTCGCGGGGGGGCAGGTAGCGGAGACCCAGTACTTC
CASSFAGGQVAETQYF
>TRBJ1-1|TRBD1|TRBV5-6|-
TGTGCCAGCAGATCAACCTGGGACAGGGGAAACACTGAAGCTTTCTTT
CASRSTWDRGNTEAFF
>TRBJ2-3|TRBD2|TRBV14|once
TGTGCCAGCAGCCAAATAGCGGGGGTTTACACAGATACGCAGTATTTT
CASSQIAGVYTDTQYF
>TRBJ1-6|-|TRBV4-3|-
TGCGCCAGCAGCCAAGGGGCCAGTGCGGGGGGCGGGTCACCCCTCCACTTT
CASSQGASAGGGSPLHF
>TRBJ2-3|-|TRBV9|-
TGTGCCAGCAGCTCGGGCACAGATACGCAGTATTTT
CASSSGTDTQYF
>TRBJ1-1|-|TRBV4-3|-
TGCGCCAGCAGCCAAGATCAAGGGAGGCGGAACACTGAAGCTTTCTTT
CASSQDQGRRNTEAFF
>TRBJ1-4|-|TRBV7-2|-
TGTGCCAGCAGCTCCCAGGGAGGAACTAATGAAAAACTGTTTTTT
CASSSQGGTNEKLFF
>TRBJ2-6|-|TRBV28|-
TGTGCCAGCCGGACAGATGTGACCGGGGCCAACGTCCTGACTTTC
CASRTDVTGANVLTF
>TRBJ1-1|-|TRBV5-1|-
TGCGCCAGCAGCTTATGGGCAGGTACAATGAACACTGAAGCTTTCTTT
CASSLWAGTMNTEAFF
>TRBJ1-6|-|TRBV19|-
TGTGCCAGTAGTATGTCTCGGTGGGGGGGTAATTCACCCCTCCACTTT
CASSMSRWGGNSPLHF
>TRBJ1-1|-|TRBV30|-
TGTGCCTGGAGTGTATCTCGGCAGGGGAACACTGAAGCTTTCTTT
CAWSVSRQGNTEAFF
>TRBJ2-7|-|TRBV9|once
TGTGCCAGCAGCGTAGCGGGTTCGGGCTACGAGCAGTACTTC
CASSVAGSGYEQYF
>TRBJ2-7|TRBD2|TRBV28|-
TGTGCCAGCAGTTTACGGGGGGGCGAGCAGTACTTC
CASSLRGGEQYF
>TRBJ1-1|-|TRBV10-3|few
TGTGCCATCAGAGACTCTGGAGGGACTGAAGCTTTCTTT
CAIRDSGGTEAFF
>TRBJ1-1|-|TRBV5-1|-
TGCGCCAGCAGCTTGGAATGGCAGAACACTGAAGCTTTCTTT
CASSLEWQNTEAFF
>TRBJ1-1|TRBD1|TRBV5-1|-
TGCGCCAGCAGCTTGGGGGACAGGGGGACTGAAGCTTTCTTT
CASSLGDRGTEAFF
>TRBJ1-4|-|TRBV2|-
TGTGCCAGCAGGAGTTTCTCTGGAAAACTGTTTTTT
CASRSFSGKLFF
>TRBJ1-2|TRBD1|TRBV27|-
TGTGCCAGCAGTATGACAGGGAATGGCTACACCTTC
CASSMTGNGYTF
>TRBJ2-1|TRBD2|TRBV27|-
TGTGCCAGCAGTTTCCGGAAGCGTGGAAGCGGGAGTTCGAATGAGCAGTTCTTC
CASSFRKRGSGSSNEQFF
>TRBJ2-7|TRBD2|TRBV25-1|-
TGTGCCAGCATTAGCGGGAGCTTCGAGCAGTACTTC
CASISGSFEQYF